This is a list of T cell receptor beta chains from one sample in a study of cytomegalovirus exposure and HLA in healthy donors. TCRdb's table, derived via immunoSEQ multiplex PCR, lists solely in-frame clones and lacks some. There are some 250,000 clones in the sample; nearly 90% occur only once, and approximately 0.34% lies in the top ten. Specimen: PBMCs. The receptors stem from a woman aged 18-29 years in good health and CMV-seronegative. CDR3s leave out the opening cysteine and the closing phenylalanine or tryptophan.

j_call,v_call,cdr3_aa
TRBJ2-7,TRBV23-1,ASSQIVEEQY
TRBJ1-4,TRBV5-1,ASSPIMTGGEKLF
TRBJ2-5,TRBV28,ASSLFTYSGLKETQY
TRBJ2-5,TRBV7-2,ASSRVPQETQY
TRBJ1-2,TRBV30,AGIQGSGGYT
TRBJ1-2,TRBV11-2,ASSLISAGGNYGYT
TRBJ2-7,TRBV29-1,SVTGVRSYEQY
TRBJ2-3,TRBV27,ASSWRQPPASYTQY
TRBJ1-6,TRBV2,ASSPGSSYNSPLH
TRBJ2-1,TRBV28,ASSLFYYNEQF
TRBJ1-1,TRBV7-9,ASTFGDRGLAEAF
TRBJ1-1,TRBV28,ASSWAGRGDTEAF
TRBJ2-5,TRBV7-7,ASSLTVDLTETQY
TRBJ1-5,TRBV5-6,ASSLGQGGQPQH
TRBJ2-7,TRBV27,ASSLSGGEYEQY
TRBJ2-1,TRBV4-2,ASSQGLAGAPVYNEQF
TRBJ1-1,TRBV7-9,ASSFRQEDEAF
TRBJ1-1,TRBV5-4,ASSDTLNTEAF
TRBJ2-5,TRBV5-1,ASSLEVAGGWETQY
TRBJ2-1,TRBV10-2,ASTSGGQAYNEQF
TRBJ2-4,TRBV18,ASSPQDSHGVQY
TRBJ1-1,TRBV10-1,ASSIRVPPAEAF
TRBJ1-1,TRBV6-9,ASSYPSLPGMNTEAF
TRBJ2-1,TRBV4-3,ASSHRDRGHGEQF
TRBJ2-5,TRBV18,ASSLGQGETQY
TRBJ2-7,TRBV7-3,ASSPAGSSYEQY
TRBJ1-1,TRBV6-4,ASSAGGENTEAF
TRBJ2-5,TRBV4-1,ASSQDRETQY
TRBJ2-5,TRBV5-4,ASRPSGGLETQY
TRBJ2-1,TRBV9,ASSVSGFNEQF
TRBJ1-5,TRBV28,ASSAGQPQH
TRBJ1-2,TRBV28,ASSLSARGGYGYT
TRBJ1-2,TRBV27,ASSASPGTGNYGYT
TRBJ1-1,TRBV4-1,ASSQPTARVNTEAF
TRBJ2-5,TRBV27,ASRLSGGALETQY
TRBJ1-5,TRBV6-1,ASSEFRGNQPQH
TRBJ1-5,TRBV28,ASSYEARQPQH
TRBJ2-7,TRBV9,ASSSGGAYEQY
TRBJ1-5,TRBV18,ASSQTGVGNQPQH
TRBJ2-3,TRBV9,ASSNSGGATDTQY
TRBJ1-5,TRBV9,ASSVGAYSNQPQH